The 32 T cell receptor beta chains below come from one sample, sequenced in a study of neoadjuvant anti-PD-1 for oral cavity cancer. Time point denoted: after neoadjuvant nivolumab, at surgical resection. Libraries were prepared by immunoSEQ multiplex PCR; TCRdb keeps only in-frame clonotypes and omits some of them. The sample includes approximately 10,000 clones, about three fifths of them seen just once. The sequencing here drew on PBMCs, taken after nivolumab (anti-PD-1) treatment. The receptors come from a person aged 40-85 years with oral cavity squamous cell carcinoma.

This clone has only a few counts. The CDR3 DNA sequence: TGTGCCAGCTCACCGGGAGAGACCCAGTACTTC. This translates into CASSPGETQYF. This chain joins TRBV18 and TRBJ2-5; D gene unclear. The CDR3 has 11 residues. Germline V lookup: CDR1 KGHSH, CDR2 LQKENI. V was trimmed by 3 bases and J by 4 bases, leaving 3 bases between them.

This chain links TRBV27 with TRBJ2-1, with D maybe TRBD2 (5 bases). Trimming shortened V by 5 bases and J by 0 bases, and 8 bases separated the two germline ends. CDR3 length: 14 residues. From germline, CDR1 is MNHEY and CDR2 SMNVEV (reference sequence). This CDR3 reads CASSLGSSYNEQFF. The CDR3 nucleotides are TGTGCCAGCAGTCTTGGGAGCTCCTACAATGAGCAGTTCTTC.

V and J are TRBV6-1 and TRBJ1-5; D gene ambiguous. CDR3 length equals 14 residues. V was shortened by 9 bases and J by 0 bases, with 12 bases between the two germline ends. Germline V CDR1 and CDR2: MNHNS, SASEGT. CDR3 loop: CASGLSYSNQPQHF. The CDR3 DNA reads as TGTGCCAGTGGACTTTCTTATAGCAATCAGCCCCAGCATTTT.

This clone was detected a few times. V usage is TRBV5-4 and J usage is TRBJ1-1, with a possible D match to TRBD1 (6 bases). The germline V and J ends were trimmed by 0 bases and 1 base, with 10 bases remaining between them. The CDR3 covers 15 residues. Per germline, CDR1 SGHNT and CDR2 YYREEE (reference sequence). The CDR3, as DNA: TGTGCCAGCAGCTTGGATGGACAGCCGAACACTGAAGCTTTCTTT. It codes for CASSLDGQPNTEAFF.

The chain employs TRBV12-5 and TRBJ2-3; D remains ambiguous. Trimming left V 1 base short and J 0 bases short, with 2 bases between. This CDR3 is built from 13 residues. Germline CDR1 and CDR2: LGHNT and FRNRAP. The CDR3 here is CASGLASTDTQYF. The DNA of the CDR3 is TGTGCTAGTGGTTTGGCTAGCACAGATACGCAGTATTTT.

The rearrangement links TRBV25-1 to TRBJ1-5; D is uncertain. V was cut by 3 bases and J by 0 bases, with 6 bases left in between. Germline CDR1 is MGHDK and CDR2 is SYGVNS. The CDR3 is 14 amino acids. The CDR3 DNA reads as TGTGCCAGCAGTGATGCGGGTAGCAATCAGCCCCAGCATTTT. Amino acids: CASSDAGSNQPQHF.

The CDR3 sequence is CASSWTGESYEQYF. The CDR3 bases are TGTGCCAGCAGCTGGACAGGGGAAAGCTACGAGCAGTACTTC. The rearrangement uses TRBV5-6 and TRBJ2-7, with 9 bases that match TRBD1. Germline V gene sequence: CDR1 SGHDT, CDR2 YYEEEE. Losses at the gene ends were 3 bases for V and 3 bases for J; bases not matched to a gene: 4. This CDR3 is 14 amino acids long.

The J gene is TRBJ1-6, the V gene TRBV7-9; D not resolved. There are 14 residues in the CDR3. Trimming removed 5 bases at V and 3 bases at J, with 8 bases between. The germline V gene has CDR1 SEHNR and CDR2 FQNEAQ (reference sequence). This chain's CDR3 is CASSLRDYNSPLHF. The CDR3 DNA is TGTGCCAGCAGCCTACGGGACTATAATTCACCCCTCCACTTT. The variable domain in full, completed from reference TRBV7-9 and TRBJ1-6, reads DTGVSQNPRHKITKRGQNVTFRCDPISEHNRLYWYRQTLGQGPEFLTYFQNEAQLEKSRLLSDRFSAERPKGSFSTLEIQRTEQGDSAMYLCASSLRDYNSPLHFGNGTRLTVT.

The chain joins TRBV5-6 to TRBJ1-5; the D is unclear. The CDR3 length is 12 residues. Trimming took off 4 bases at V and 7 bases at J, with 9 bases between the two ends. From germline, CDR1 is SGHDT and CDR2 YYEEEE. CDR3: CASSPLGQPQHF. Here the CDR3 DNA reads TGTGCCAGCAGCCCCCTAGGGCAGCCCCAGCATTTT.

This rearrangement joins TRBV29-1 to TRBJ1-3; 7 nucleotides align to TRBD1. V lost 6 bases to trimming and J lost 3 bases; unmatched junction nucleotides: 5. This CDR3 has 13 residues. From germline, CDR1 is SQVTM and CDR2 ANQGSEA. In DNA, the CDR3 is TGCAGCGTCAGACAGGGATTTGGAAACACCATATATTTT. Its translation: CSVRQGFGNTIYF.

The rearrangement uses TRBV11-2 and TRBJ2-7; 14 nucleotides match TRBD2. The CDR3 is 16 amino acids. V was pared by 0 bases and J by 2 bases, with 0 bases of the junction left unmatched. Germline CDR1 is SGHAT and CDR2 is FQNNGV. CDR3: CASSLETSGRAYEQYF. For the CDR3, the DNA is TGTGCCAGCAGCTTAGAGACTAGCGGGAGGGCCTACGAGCAGTACTTC.

The chain carries TRBV29-1 and TRBJ2-3; 10 positions agree with TRBD2. The CDR3 has 14 amino acids. Per the germline V gene, CDR1 is SQVTM and CDR2 is ANQGSEA. Trimming at V came to 6 bases and at J to 5 bases, leaving 8 bases not matched to a gene. This CDR3 reads CSVGPSGSLDTQYF. The DNA for the CDR3 is TGCAGCGTGGGCCCTAGCGGGAGTTTAGATACGCAGTATTTT.

This clone occurred a few times. This chain links TRBV7-9 with TRBJ1-1; D might be TRBD1 (5 bases). Germline lookup yields CDR1 SEHNR and CDR2 FQNEAQ (reference sequence). CDR3 size: 14 residues. The germline V and J ends were trimmed by 7 bases and 3 bases, with 15 bases remaining between them. The CDR3, as DNA: TGTGCCAGCACCCTGATGGGGGTGGACACTGAAGCTTTCTTT. It translates to CASTLMGVDTEAFF.

A few counts support this clone. The chain combines TRBV6-6 with TRBJ1-6; D is perhaps TRBD1 (5 bases). The V gene lost 8 bases and the J gene lost 6 bases, with 11 bases spanning the gap. The V gene's germline CDR1 is MNHNY and CDR2 SVGAGI (reference sequence). The CDR3 sequence is 13 residues long. The CDR3 here is CASLGDGNSPLHF. The CDR3, as DNA: TGTGCCAGCCTGGGGGACGGTAATTCACCCCTCCACTTT.

This clone was counted between two and nine times. The chain couples TRBV5-1 to TRBJ1-2; weak D call: TRBD1 (5 bases). This CDR3 has 14 amino acids. With 0 bases removed from V and 2 bases from J, the gap between germline ends came to 8 bases. Germline V gene sequence: CDR1 SGHRS, CDR2 YFSETQ. The CDR3 coding sequence is TGCGCCAGCAGCTTGGAGGGGAAGAACTATGGCTACACCTTC. Encoded protein: CASSLEGKNYGYTF.

The CDR3 loop reads CASSRGASQSGELFF. CDR3 coding DNA: TGTGCCAGCAGCAGAGGGGCTAGTCAGTCCGGGGAGCTGTTTTTT. The chain links TRBV11-2 to TRBJ2-2, with D perhaps given as TRBD1 or TRBD2 (5 bases each). The CDR3 spans 15 residues. V lost 5 bases to trimming and J lost 6 bases, with 16 bases between them. Germline-derived CDR1 and CDR2 are SGHAT and FQNNGV.

This sequence joins TRBV6-5 and TRBJ2-3; 7 positions match TRBD1. J was trimmed by 3 bases and V by 7 bases; bases with no gene match: 10. Germline assignment: CDR1 MNHEY and CDR2 SVGAGI. The CDR3 has 15 amino acids. The CDR3 spells CASTEASGGTDTQYF. In DNA, the CDR3 is TGTGCCAGCACCGAAGCGTCAGGGGGAACAGATACGCAGTATTTT.

The CDR3 protein is CASSSLTGPQETQYF. The DNA for the CDR3 is TGTGCCAGCAGCTCCCTGACAGGCCCCCAAGAGACCCAGTACTTC. The gene calls are TRBV7-9 and TRBJ2-5, with D possibly matching TRBD1 (6 bases). The V end was cut by 4 bases, the J end by 1 base, with 13 bases between. The CDR3 spans 15 residues. Germline V gene data show CDR1 as SEHNR and CDR2 as FQNEAQ (reference sequence). Variable domain in full (rest from reference TRBV7-9 and TRBJ2-5): DTGVSQNPRHKITKRGQNVTFRCDPISEHNRLYWYRQTLGQGPEFLTYFQNEAQLEKSRLLSDRFSAERPKGSFSTLEIQRTEQGDSAMYLCASSSLTGPQETQYFGPGTRLLVL.

The V call is TRBV5-1, the J call TRBJ2-3, with a weak D call TRBD1 (5 bases). This CDR3 is 14 amino acids long. The V end was cut by 1 base, the J end by 5 bases, with 11 bases between. Germline lookup yields CDR1 SGHRS and CDR2 YFSETQ. CDR3 protein: CASSLYVGEDTQYF. CDR3 DNA sequence: TGCGCCAGCAGCTTGTACGTAGGGGAAGATACGCAGTATTTT.

The rearrangement joins TRBV27 to TRBJ2-7; D gene uncertain. Trimming took off 3 bases at V and 2 bases at J, with 8 bases between the two ends. The CDR3 extends over 13 amino acids. Germline V gene sequence: CDR1 MNHEY, CDR2 SMNVEV (reference sequence). The CDR3 here is CASSFRETYEQYF. In DNA, the CDR3 is TGTGCCAGCAGTTTTAGGGAAACCTACGAGCAGTACTTC.

J is TRBJ1-5 and V is TRBV2; TRBD1 aligns across 8 bases. The CDR3 contains 15 residues. The germline CDR1 and CDR2 sequences are SNHLY and FYNNEI. The J segment lost 5 bases and the V segment lost 4 bases, leaving 7 bases of the junction unmatched. CDR3 sequence reads: CASSVGTGGHQPQHF. The CDR3 coding sequence is TGTGCCAGCAGTGTTGGAACAGGGGGTCATCAGCCCCAGCATTTT.

The rearrangement links TRBV29-1 to TRBJ2-7, with 8 bases fitting TRBD2. Germline values: CDR1 SQVTM, CDR2 ANQGSEA. Trimming took 6 bases from V and 0 from J; bases not matched to a gene: 4. This CDR3 spans 13 amino acids. The CDR3 DNA reads TGCAGCGTCGGGGGGGACAACTCCTACGAGCAGTACTTC. It encodes CSVGGDNSYEQYF.

The chain has TRBV5-8 and TRBJ2-3; 7 nucleotides align to TRBD1. J was trimmed by 7 bases and V by 2 bases; bases with no gene match: 10. From germline, CDR1 is SGHTS and CDR2 YDEGEE. This CDR3 is 15 amino acids long. Here the CDR3 reads CASSFRTGLANTQYF. CDR3 sequence (DNA): TGTGCCAGCAGCTTTAGGACAGGCCTCGCAAATACGCAGTATTTT.

The rearrangement joins TRBV5-6 to TRBJ2-5; either TRBD1 or TRBD2 may fit D (5 bases each). Germline V CDR1 and CDR2: SGHDT, YYEEEE. The CDR3 length is 15 residues. The V end was cut by 4 bases, the J end by 5 bases, with 18 bases between. This CDR3 reads CASSPGTLRRETQYF. As DNA, the CDR3 is TGTGCCAGCAGCCCTGGGACCCTCCGGCGGGAGACCCAGTACTTC.

The chain is built from TRBV14 and TRBJ1-2; TRBD1 agrees at 7 bases. With V trimmed by 0 bases and J by 7 bases, 2 bases remained unmatched. CDR1 is SGHDN, CDR2 FVKESK, per germline. There are 13 residues in the CDR3. The CDR3 is CASSQDDRVGYTF. For the CDR3, the DNA is TGTGCCAGCAGCCAAGACGACAGGGTTGGCTACACCTTC.

This clone appeared once. The chain carries TRBV10-3 and TRBJ2-7, with a possible D match to TRBD2 (7 bases). The V gene lost 1 base and the J gene lost 2 bases, with 15 bases spanning the gap. The CDR3 has 16 amino acids. CDR1 is ENHRY, CDR2 SYGVKD, per germline. CDR3 residues: CAISELGGGRPYEQYF. As DNA, the CDR3 is TGTGCCATCAGTGAGTTGGGGGGGGGCCGCCCCTACGAGCAGTACTTC.

This clone was detected only a few times. The CDR3, as DNA: TGTGCCAGCAGCTCCCCCGGAGAGCGCCTCCACTTT. Its protein product is CASSSPGERLHF. The rearrangement joins TRBV13 to TRBJ1-6; D unclear. The CDR3 is made up of 12 amino acids. Deletions cut 4 bases from V and 15 bases from J, with 13 bases between. The germline V gene has CDR1 PRHDT and CDR2 FYEKMQ (reference sequence).

The genes are TRBV6-5 and TRBJ2-1; D ambiguous. CDR3 length equals 13 residues. Germline CDR1 is MNHEY and CDR2 is SVGAGI. Trimming removed 4 bases from V and 5 bases from J, with 9 bases in between. The chain's CDR3 is CASSWAVHNEQFF. As DNA, the CDR3 is TGTGCCAGCAGTTGGGCCGTACACAATGAGCAGTTCTTC.

The V call is TRBV7-8, the J call TRBJ1-6; weak D call: TRBD1 (5 bases). From germline, CDR1 is SGHVS and CDR2 FQNEAQ. The V end was cut by 4 bases, the J end by 8 bases, with 15 bases between. The CDR3 covers 15 residues. The CDR3 bases are TGTGCCAGCAGCTCCAGACAGCCCGGGGATTCACCCCTCCACTTT. It yields the protein CASSSRQPGDSPLHF.

As DNA, the CDR3 is TGTGCCAGCACCGTCGGGGGGTATGGCTACACCTTC. Protein product: CASTVGGYGYTF. This rearrangement joins TRBV2 to TRBJ1-2; perhaps TRBD1 as D (5 bases). The CDR3 loop spans 12 amino acids. Between the trimmed V and J ends, which lost 7 bases and 5 bases, there was a span of 11 bases. Germline loops: CDR1 SNHLY, CDR2 FYNNEI.

The rearrangement links TRBV10-3 to TRBJ2-7; 7 bases fit TRBD1. CDR1 and CDR2 from the germline V gene are ENHRY and SYGVKD. Losses at the gene ends were 4 bases for V and 2 bases for J; bases not matched to a gene: 2. CDR3 length equals 13 residues. The CDR3 reads CAISVRGPYEQYF. CDR3 nucleotide sequence: TGTGCCATCAGTGTGAGGGGGCCCTACGAGCAGTACTTC.

This clone came up once. This chain links TRBV2 with TRBJ2-7; D might be TRBD1 or TRBD2, each matching 5 bases. There are 12 residues in the CDR3. V lost 5 bases to trimming and J lost 6 bases, with 11 bases between them. Germline CDR1 reads SNHLY; CDR2 reads FYNNEI. CDR3 DNA: TGTGCCAGCAGTCCTACAGGAGGCGAGCAGTACTTC. Protein sequence: CASSPTGGEQYF.